The 14 T cell receptor beta chains below all came from one sample that was sequenced in a study of blood T cell repertoires in COVID-19. The table came from immunoSEQ multiplex PCR; TCRdb's copy has only in-frame clones and leaves some out. In the table there are 200,000 or so clones, approximately 89% of which are singletons. Sequenced input: PBMCs or T cells enriched from blood (not recorded which). Every receptor here comes from a woman aged 35 to 49 with acute COVID-19.

CDR3 coding DNA: TGTGCCAGCAGCGCCGAGTGGTGGGGGCTAGCGGGGACTGAAGCTTACGAGCAGTACTTC. This gives the protein CASSAEWWGLAGTEAYEQYF. V gene TRBV7-6 combines with J gene TRBJ2-7; 9 bases match TRBD2. V gave up 5 bases and J gave up 4 bases; unmatched junction bases: 24. Germline CDR1 SGHVS, CDR2 FNYEAQ. This CDR3 is 20 amino acids long.

The rearrangement joins TRBV27 to TRBJ1-1; D is unclear. Deletions cut 6 bases from V and 6 bases from J, with 20 bases between. The CDR3 spans 15 residues. CDR1 and CDR2 (germline): MNHEY, SMNVEV (reference sequence). DNA of the CDR3: TGTGCCAGCAGGGCAGGCAGTGCGGGATTGTCTGAAGCTTTCTTT. It encodes CASRAGSAGLSEAFF.

The chain carries TRBV29-1 and TRBJ1-1; D gene unclear. With 0 bases removed from V and 2 bases from J, the gap between germline ends came to 16 bases. The CDR3 is 16 residues long. Germline CDR1 is SQVTM and CDR2 is ANQGSEA. CDR3 DNA: TGCAGCGTTGAAGATCGTGGGCAGGTGATTAACACTGAAGCTTTCTTT. This encodes CSVEDRGQVINTEAFF.

A word on this clone: Within the sample, other DNA sequences also encode this same CDR3. DNA for the CDR3: TGTGCCAGCAGTCTCGACAGAGATAATTCACCCCTCCACTTT. Translation: CASSLDRDNSPLHF. The chain has TRBV27 and TRBJ1-6; D perhaps matches TRBD1 (5 bases). The CDR3 is made up of 14 amino acids. In germline, CDR1 is MNHEY, CDR2 SMNVEV (reference sequence). Between the trimmed V and J ends, which lost 5 bases and 5 bases, there was a span of 10 bases.

This clone was detected only a few times. The chain recombines TRBV29-1 with TRBJ1-1; D is possibly TRBD1 (5 bases). V shed 5 bases and J shed 4 bases, with 11 bases lying between them. This CDR3 region has 12 residues. Germline V gene sequence: CDR1 SQVTM, CDR2 ANQGSEA. In DNA, the CDR3 is TGCAGCGTTTCGGGTAGGGGCACTGAAGCTTTCTTT. Its protein product is CSVSGRGTEAFF. The full variable domain, with the rest looked up from reference TRBV29-1 and TRBJ1-1, is SAVISQKPSRDICQRGTSLTIQCQVDSQVTMMFWYRQQPGQSLTLIATANQGSEATYESGFVIDKFPISRPNLTFSTLTVSNMSPEDSSIYLCSVSGRGTEAFFGQGTRLTVV.

The chain combines TRBV24-1 with TRBJ2-3, with a possible D match to TRBD1 (5 bases). The length of the CDR3 is 15 residues. V dropped 5 bases and J dropped 2 bases, with 13 bases sitting between them. Per germline, CDR1 KGHDR and CDR2 SFDVKD. CDR3 region: CATSVTGLDTDTQYF. CDR3 DNA: TGTGCCACCAGTGTTACAGGTCTAGACACAGATACGCAGTATTTT.

The J gene is TRBJ1-5, the V gene TRBV2; TRBD1 matches at 7 bases. Looked up from germline, CDR1 is SNHLY and CDR2 is FYNNEI. Germline trimming cut 6 bases from V and 6 bases from J; bases unmatched to any gene: 8. This CDR3 has 14 residues. The CDR3 coding sequence is TGTGCCAGCAGAGACAGGGCCTTCGGTCAGCCCCAGCATTTT. Residues: CASRDRAFGQPQHF.

CDR3 coding DNA: TGCAGCGTTGACAGGGATAACTATGGCTACACCTTC. Its protein is CSVDRDNYGYTF. The chain joins TRBV29-1 to TRBJ1-2; a possible D gene is TRBD1 (5 bases). The CDR3 is made up of 12 amino acids. Germline CDR1 is SQVTM and CDR2 is ANQGSEA. Trimming cost V 3 bases and J 1 base, with 6 bases left between them.

This sequence joins TRBV4-3 and TRBJ1-2, with D maybe TRBD1 (6 bases). The CDR3 loop spans 17 amino acids. V lost 0 bases and J 10 bases, leaving 24 bases between the germline ends. Germline CDR1 and CDR2: LGHNA and YSLEER. The CDR3 coding sequence is TGCGCCAGCAGCCAAGATCTATTAGCTTTGGGGGCCTCGATCTACACCTTC. Amino acids: CASSQDLLALGASIYTF.

The chain combines TRBV7-2 with TRBJ2-1; 12 bases line up with TRBD2. The CDR3 consists of 15 residues. CDR1 SGHTA and CDR2 FQGNSA come from the germline V gene. Unmatched junction bases numbered 8, after V lost 5 bases and J lost 9 bases. CDR3 protein: CASSPPGLAGIEQFF. CDR3 DNA sequence: TGTGCCAGCAGCCCCCCGGGACTAGCGGGTATTGAGCAGTTCTTC.

The chain links TRBV7-2 to TRBJ2-3; weak D call: TRBD2 (6 bases). V was pared by 5 bases and J by 0 bases, with 15 bases between. The CDR3 length is 16 residues. Germline CDR1 is SGHTA and CDR2 is FQGNSA. The CDR3 loop reads CASSVRDWSSTDTQYF. The CDR3, as DNA: TGTGCCAGCAGCGTTCGGGACTGGTCGAGCACAGATACGCAGTATTTT. The variable domain in full, completed from reference TRBV7-2 and TRBJ2-3, reads GAGVSQSPSNKVTEKGKDVELRCDPISGHTALYWYRQSLGQGLEFLIYFQGNSAPDKSGLPSDRFSAERTGGSVSTLTIQRTQQEDSAVYLCASSVRDWSSTDTQYFGPGTRLTVL.

J is TRBJ2-2 and V is TRBV5-5; D possibly corresponds to TRBD2 (5 bases). Trimming left V 1 base short and J 5 bases short, with 12 bases between. CDR1 and CDR2 from the germline V gene are SGHKS and YYEKEE (reference sequence). The CDR3 is made up of 15 amino acids. The CDR3 coding sequence is TGTGCCAGCAGCTTGATCGGAGGTGGGACCGGGGAGCTGTTTTTT. As protein: CASSLIGGGTGELFF.

The chain recombines TRBV9 with TRBJ2-2; 10 bases map to TRBD2. V was pared by 5 bases and J by 0 bases, with 1 base of the junction left unmatched. CDR1 is SGDLS and CDR2 is YYNGEE in the germline V gene. The CDR3 runs 15 residues. The CDR3 sequence: CASSLAGANTGELFF. The CDR3 nucleotides read TGTGCCAGCAGTCTAGCGGGAGCGAACACCGGGGAGCTGTTTTTT. Supplemented by reference TRBV9 and TRBJ2-2, the full variable domain reads DSGVTQTPKHLITATGQRVTLRCSPRSGDLSVYWYQQSLDQGLQFLIQYYNGEERAKGNILERFSAQQFPDLHSELNLSSLELGDSALYFCASSLAGANTGELFFGEGSRLTVL.

This chain links TRBV19 with TRBJ2-2; D is unresolved. Germline V gene sequence: CDR1 LNHDA, CDR2 SQIVND (reference sequence). The CDR3 has 14 residues. The V end was cut by 4 bases, the J end by 0 bases, with 6 bases between. DNA of the CDR3: TGTGCCAGTAGTACCACAGCGAACACCGGGGAGCTGTTTTTT. Protein product: CASSTTANTGELFF.